A selection of T cell receptor beta chains follows, all from one sample in a study of CD8+CD57+ T cells in acquired aplastic anemia. TCRdb called the reads again in MiXCR, with one record for every CDR3 protein. The table records 150,000 to 200,000 distinct CDR3 sequences, roughly 63% of them present only once. Specimen: sorted CD4+, CD8+, or CD8+CD57+ T cells (not recorded which) from PBMCs. Every receptor here comes from a human donor in good health. The CDR3 runs from the conserved cysteine through the conserved F or W. Each record gives: V gene, clone size, J gene, D gene, CDR3 DNA, CDR3 protein. The D gene is left open where the match is weak. Not all rows give a size; the values are once, few, many and, for expanded clones, a class.

v_call: TRBV9
clone_size: .
j_call: TRBJ2-7
d_call: TRBD2
cdr3_nt: TGTGCCAGCAGCGTAGGGAGCGGGACCTCCTACGAGCAGTACTTC
cdr3_aa: CASSVGSGTSYEQYF

v_call: TRBV7-7
clone_size: .
j_call: TRBJ2-2
d_call: TRBD2
cdr3_nt: TGTGCTAGCAGGCCCACTAGCGGGGGGAACACCGGGGAGCTGTTTTTT
cdr3_aa: CASRPTSGGNTGELFF

v_call: TRBV7-9
clone_size: .
j_call: TRBJ2-1
d_call: .
cdr3_nt: TGTGCCAGCAGCACACCTAGGGGGGGAGACAATGAGCAGTTCTTC
cdr3_aa: CASSTPRGGDNEQFF

v_call: TRBV19
clone_size: .
j_call: TRBJ1-5
d_call: TRBD1
cdr3_nt: TGTGCCAGTAGTTCCCAGACAGGGAGGCAGCCCCAGCATTTT
cdr3_aa: CASSSQTGRQPQHF

v_call: TRBV2
clone_size: .
j_call: TRBJ1-1
d_call: .
cdr3_nt: TGTGCCAGTGGCCTATGGCAGGTTGCGTTCTTT
cdr3_aa: CASGLWQVAFF

v_call: TRBV27
clone_size: .
j_call: TRBJ2-2
d_call: TRBD1
cdr3_nt: TGTGCCAGCAGTCAATTCCCGACAGGGGGCCCCGGGGAGCTGTTTTTT
cdr3_aa: CASSQFPTGGPGELFF

v_call: TRBV19
clone_size: .
j_call: TRBJ2-2
d_call: .
cdr3_nt: TGTGCCAGTAGTCATCCAGGATCCGGCACCGGGGAGCTGTTTTTT
cdr3_aa: CASSHPGSGTGELFF

v_call: TRBV15
clone_size: .
j_call: TRBJ2-2
d_call: .
cdr3_nt: TGTGCCACCAGCAGAGGGTTCCGAGGGGAGCTGTTTTTT
cdr3_aa: CATSRGFRGELFF

v_call: TRBV19
clone_size: .
j_call: TRBJ2-3
d_call: TRBD2
cdr3_nt: TGTGCCAGTAGGACTAGCGCCACAGATACGCAGTATTTT
cdr3_aa: CASRTSATDTQYF

v_call: TRBV7-2
clone_size: .
j_call: TRBJ1-5
d_call: .
cdr3_nt: TGTGCCAGCAGCCCGTCGGGGGGGACTGGCAATCAGCCCCAGCATTTT
cdr3_aa: CASSPSGGTGNQPQHF

v_call: TRBV4-3
clone_size: many
j_call: TRBJ2-3
d_call: .
cdr3_nt: TGCGCCAGCAGCCGATCCTTTGCTTTAGCCGGCGATACGCAGTATTTT
cdr3_aa: CASSRSFALAGDTQYF

v_call: TRBV19
clone_size: .
j_call: TRBJ1-5
d_call: TRBD1
cdr3_nt: TGTGCCAGTGCGTCCGGCCGAACAGGGGGCAATCAGCCCCAGCATTTT
cdr3_aa: CASASGRTGGNQPQHF

v_call: TRBV19
clone_size: once
j_call: TRBJ2-5
d_call: .
cdr3_nt: TGTGCCAGTAGGGGGACGGCCCGGGACGGGACCCAGTACTTC
cdr3_aa: CASRGTARDGTQYF

v_call: TRBV29-1
clone_size: .
j_call: TRBJ2-7
d_call: .
cdr3_nt: TGCAGCGTTTCCAGGGGAGTCTACGAGCAGTACTTC
cdr3_aa: CSVSRGVYEQYF

v_call: TRBV20-1
clone_size: .
j_call: TRBJ2-7
d_call: .
cdr3_nt: TGCAGTGCTACGGACAGTCCGAACTACGAGCAGTACTTC
cdr3_aa: CSATDSPNYEQYF

v_call: TRBV7-8
clone_size: .
j_call: TRBJ2-3
d_call: .
cdr3_nt: TGTGCCAGCAGCTTAGTTTCGGGGACAAGCACAGATACGCAGTATTTT
cdr3_aa: CASSLVSGTSTDTQYF

v_call: TRBV13
clone_size: few
j_call: TRBJ2-5
d_call: .
cdr3_nt: TGTGCCAGCAGCTATAGGCAGGAGGAGACCCAGTACTTC
cdr3_aa: CASSYRQEETQYF